Each of the 3 T cell receptor beta chains below was sequenced from the same sample in a study of blood T cell repertoires in COVID-19. Profiled with immunoSEQ multiplex PCR; TCRdb holds only in-frame clones, not every one. The sample records 40,000 to 50,000 clones, approximately 88% being singletons. The sample comprised peripheral blood. The receptors come from a man between 50 and 59 years old with active COVID-19.

This clone has a single count. The rearrangement uses TRBV3-1 (or the pseudogene TRBV3-2) and TRBJ2-5; 7 bases map to TRBD1. Germline assignment: CDR1 LGHDT and CDR2 YNNKEL (reference sequence). V lost 0 bases, J lost 7 bases, and 11 bases stayed unmatched. This CDR3 is built from 16 residues. CDR3 region: CASSQDRGQAVVTQYF. As DNA, the CDR3 is TGTGCCAGCAGCCAAGATCGAGGACAGGCGGTTGTGACCCAGTACTTC.

The rearrangement links TRBV12-5 to TRBJ2-1; 8 positions agree with TRBD1. Germline assignment: CDR1 LGHNT and CDR2 FRNRAP. The CDR3 is 15 amino acids. With V trimmed by 5 bases and J by 10 bases, 13 bases remained unmatched. CDR3 residues: CASGDGQGGGWEQFF. The CDR3 region has the DNA TGTGCTAGTGGTGATGGACAGGGAGGCGGATGGGAGCAGTTCTTC.

V is TRBV7-9 and J is TRBJ2-1; 8 bases match TRBD2. The CDR3 is made up of 17 amino acids. V lost 4 bases, J lost 10 bases, and 18 bases stayed unmatched. Germline values: CDR1 SEHNR, CDR2 FQNEAQ (reference sequence). CDR3 protein: CASSYREGLAPLGEQFF. The CDR3 bases are TGTGCCAGCAGCTACCGTGAAGGACTAGCCCCCCTCGGCGAGCAGTTCTTC.